A selection of T cell receptor beta chains follows, all from one sample in a study of pediatric ulcerative colitis. Some clones are missing from TCRdb's copy, which holds only in-frame ones; the method was immunoSEQ multiplex PCR. The table shows tens of thousands of clones, with about 80% occurring only once. Input material: gut tissue. The receptors originated from a boy aged 5-17 years with moderate ulcerative colitis. Each CDR3 is given with its conserved first and last residue. Each record gives: J gene, clone size, D gene, V gene, CDR3 protein, CDR3 DNA. D genes are given only for firm matches. Rows give clone size only sometimes, using once, few, many, or a class for an expanded clone.

>TRBJ1-4|NA|TRBD1|TRBV4-1
CASSHRTGNEKLFF
TGCGCCAGCAGCCACAGGACAGGGAATGAAAAACTGTTTTTT
>TRBJ2-7|NA|NA|TRBV28
CASSLPTGFFVYEQYF
TGTGCCAGCAGTTTACCTACAGGGTTCTTCGTCTACGAGCAGTACTTC
>TRBJ2-3|NA|NA|TRBV2
CASSGYDFLGTQYF
TGTGCCAGCAGTGGTTATGACTTCTTAGGCACGCAGTATTTT
>TRBJ2-7|NA|TRBD1|TRBV7-9
CASSSIPGQGLSPMEQYF
TGTGCCAGCAGCTCCATACCGGGACAGGGGTTATCTCCTATGGAGCAGTACTTC
>TRBJ2-7|NA|TRBD2|TRBV5-6
CASSPHTRLAGSYEQYF
TGTGCCAGCAGCCCCCATACGCGGCTAGCGGGATCCTACGAGCAGTACTTC
>TRBJ2-5|few|NA|TRBV5-1
CASSPFWGAQETQYF
TGCGCCAGCAGCCCATTTTGGGGGGCCCAAGAGACCCAGTACTTC
>TRBJ2-6|NA|NA|TRBV12-5
CASGLVQDSSGANVLTF
TGTGCTAGTGGTTTGGTACAGGACTCCTCTGGGGCCAACGTCCTGACTTTC
>TRBJ2-6|NA|TRBD1|TRBV25-1
CASSAGFQRGPGANVLTF
TGTGCCAGCAGTGCCGGGTTCCAAAGGGGGCCTGGGGCCAACGTCCTGACTTTC
>TRBJ1-6|few|NA|TRBV21-1
CASSKESGQGEVNSPLHF
TGTGCCAGCAGCAAAGAAAGTGGACAGGGGGAGGTCAATTCACCCCTCCACTTT
>TRBJ2-1|NA|NA|TRBV5-1
CASSSWAGAIQEQFF
TGCGCCAGCAGCTCGTGGGCGGGGGCGATTCAGGAGCAGTTCTTC
>TRBJ1-2|NA|NA|TRBV27
CASSFLSIGGYTF
TGTGCCAGCAGTTTCTTATCAATAGGTGGCTACACCTTC
>TRBJ2-1|NA|TRBD1|TRBV2
CASSSGQGRPNEQFF
TGTGCCAGCAGTTCTGGACAGGGACGACCCAATGAGCAGTTCTTC
>TRBJ1-1|NA|NA|TRBV9
CASSVEGTEAFF
TGTGCCAGCAGCGTAGAGGGCACTGAAGCTTTCTTT
>TRBJ2-1|once|NA|TRBV6-4
CASSRFPGGSNEQFF
TGTGCCAGCAGCCGATTCCCGGGGGGCAGCAATGAGCAGTTCTTC
>TRBJ1-6|few|NA|TRBV7-2
CASSKLGGSPLHF
TGTGCCAGCAGCAAACTTGGGGGTTCACCCCTCCACTTT
>TRBJ2-3|NA|NA|TRBV9
CASSSLTGFTDTQYF
TGTGCCAGCAGCTCCTTGACGGGATTCACAGATACGCAGTATTTT
>TRBJ2-5|NA|TRBD2|TRBV11-2
CASSLGLAPTETQYF
TGTGCCAGCAGCTTGGGACTAGCCCCGACGGAGACCCAGTACTTC
>TRBJ2-7|few|NA|TRBV7-9
CASSLLENLEQYF
TGTGCCAGCAGCTTATTAGAGAACCTCGAGCAGTACTTC
>TRBJ1-2|NA|NA|TRBV5-1
CASSLELFRGYTF
TGCGCCAGCAGCTTGGAGTTGTTTCGGGGCTACACCTTC
>TRBJ1-2|NA|NA|TRBV11-2
CASSLDVSGYGYTF
TGTGCCAGCAGCTTAGATGTGTCAGGCTATGGCTACACCTTC
>TRBJ1-2|once|NA|TRBV7-8
CVWATTHGYTF
TGTGTCTGGGCAACGACCCATGGCTACACCTTC
>TRBJ1-2|NA|TRBD1|TRBV7-6
CATGDSNYGYTF
TGTGCCACGGGGGACAGTAACTATGGCTACACCTTC
>TRBJ2-3|NA|NA|TRBV2
CASSGDSTDTQYF
TGTGCCAGCAGTGGGGACAGCACAGATACGCAGTATTTT
>TRBJ2-5|medium-sized|TRBD2|TRBV30
CASLRGTSGTKETQYF
TGTGCCTCCCTACGTGGGACTAGCGGGACAAAAGAGACCCAGTACTTC
>TRBJ1-1|NA|NA|TRBV7-2
CASSPSGGNTEAFF
TGTGCCAGCAGCCCGTCGGGGGGGAACACTGAAGCTTTCTTT
>TRBJ1-3|few|NA|TRBV5-1
CASSLLSGAHSGNTIYF
TGCGCCAGCAGCTTGCTGTCGGGGGCGCACTCTGGAAACACCATATATTTT
>TRBJ1-2|NA|NA|TRBV7-9
CASSFILTGGVDYGYTF
TGTGCCAGCAGTTTTATACTTACGGGGGGCGTAGACTATGGCTACACCTTC
>TRBJ2-7|NA|TRBD1|TRBV6-5
CASSRRTGGTYEQYF
TGTGCCAGCAGCAGACGGACAGGGGGTACCTACGAGCAGTACTTC
>TRBJ1-5|NA|NA|TRBV11-1
CASSLDALGNQPQHF
TGTGCCAGCAGCTTAGACGCCCTTGGCAATCAGCCCCAGCATTTT